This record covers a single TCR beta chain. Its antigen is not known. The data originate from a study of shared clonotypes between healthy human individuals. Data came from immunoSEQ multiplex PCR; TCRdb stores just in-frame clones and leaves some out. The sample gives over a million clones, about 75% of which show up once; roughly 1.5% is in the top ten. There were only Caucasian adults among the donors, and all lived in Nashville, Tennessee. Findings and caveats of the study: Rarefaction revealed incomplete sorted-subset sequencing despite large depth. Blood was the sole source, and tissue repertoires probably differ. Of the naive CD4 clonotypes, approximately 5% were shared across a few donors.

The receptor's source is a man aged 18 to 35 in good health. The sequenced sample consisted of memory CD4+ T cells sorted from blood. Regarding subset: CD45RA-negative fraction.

CDR3 DNA sequence: TGTGCCAGCAGTGAAGGGGAAGGGTTAAGCAATCAGCCCCAGCATTTT. It encodes CASSEGEGLSNQPQHF. This chain connects TRBV6-1 to TRBJ1-5; D is uncertain. V lost 1 base and J 1 base, leaving 11 bases between the germline ends. The CDR3 consists of 16 residues. Germline CDR1 is MNHNS and CDR2 is SASEGT.